Listed here are 30 T cell receptor beta chains from one sample, sequenced in a study of graft-versus-host responses after intestinal transplantation. Responders (roughly 200,000, CFSE-labeled) were co-plated with roughly 200,000 irradiated, violet-dye-labeled stimulators. Profiling relied on immunoSEQ multiplex PCR, and the TCRdb table lists in-frame clones only, not all of them. This table has some 5,700 clones, approximately 31% appearing once. The source material was alloreactive CD8+ T cells from a mixed lymphocyte reaction culture, sampled before intestinal transplant. Subset here: CFSE-low proliferating T cells sorted from approximately 6-day pre-transplant mixed lymphocyte reaction (GvH or HvG direction). Source of these receptors: a human patient who received an intestinal transplant.

This clone was counted a few times. The V and J genes are TRBV7-9 and TRBJ2-7, with TRBD1 matching over 10 bases. The CDR3 has 18 amino acids. V lost 4 bases, J lost 1 base, and 13 bases stayed unmatched. Germline V CDR1 and CDR2: SEHNR, FQNEAQ (reference sequence). CDR3 bases: TGTGCCAGCAGCTCCAACACCGGGACAGGGGTTATTTCCTACGAGCAGTACTTC. This translates into CASSSNTGTGVISYEQYF.

The chain employs TRBV6-1 and TRBJ1-5; TRBD1 aligns across 12 bases. The CDR3 spans 19 residues. Germline CDR1 and CDR2: MNHNS and SASEGT. J gave up 5 bases and V 4 bases, and 15 bases lay outside the gene matches. Here the CDR3 DNA reads TGTGCCAGCAGTGGATGGCGGGACAGGGGGCGATTCGGATATCAGCCCCAGCATTTT. Translating it yields CASSGWRDRGRFGYQPQHF.

This clone has a handful of counts. The chain uses TRBV27 and TRBJ2-3; D remains ambiguous. The ends were cut back, 2 bases at V and 2 bases at J, with 8 bases in the middle. Per the germline V gene, CDR1 is MNHEY and CDR2 is SMNVEV (reference sequence). The CDR3 consists of 14 residues. The CDR3 nucleotides read TGTGCCAGCAGTTTAATGGGCAACACAGATACGCAGTATTTT. This codes for CASSLMGNTDTQYF.

The chain is built from TRBV5-1 and TRBJ2-3; TRBD2 aligns across 7 bases. In germline, CDR1 is SGHRS, CDR2 YFSETQ. V dropped 0 bases and J dropped 4; count of bases not matched to a gene: 8. The CDR3 extends over 16 amino acids. The CDR3 here is CASSLGERGEADTQYF. CDR3 coding DNA: TGCGCCAGCAGCTTGGGGGAGCGGGGTGAGGCAGATACGCAGTATTTT.

This clone was detected only a few times. V and J are TRBV10-3 and TRBJ1-5; tentatively, D is TRBD1 (6 bases). The germline V gene has CDR1 ENHRY and CDR2 SYGVKD. V was cut by 8 bases and J by 2 bases, with 19 bases left in between. This CDR3 spans 16 amino acids. The CDR3 is CAIAGGVGGRNQPQHF. In nucleotides, the CDR3 is TGTGCCATCGCGGGAGGTGTGGGGGGCCGCAATCAGCCCCAGCATTTT.

J is TRBJ1-1 and V is TRBV9; D gene unclear. There are 14 residues in the CDR3. The germline gives CDR1 SGDLS, CDR2 YYNGEE. Trimming shortened V by 4 bases and J by 0 bases, and 10 bases separated the two germline ends. CDR3 DNA: TGTGCCAGCAGCCGGGGAGGGATGAACACTGAAGCTTTCTTT. Its translation: CASSRGGMNTEAFF. Full variable domain (rest looked up from reference TRBV9 and TRBJ1-1): DSGVTQTPKHLITATGQRVTLRCSPRSGDLSVYWYQQSLDQGLQFLIQYYNGEERAKGNILERFSAQQFPDLHSELNLSSLELGDSALYFCASSRGGMNTEAFFGQGTRLTVV.

V and J are TRBV7-9 and TRBJ1-4; 10 bases align to TRBD1. Germline trimming cut 4 bases from V and 8 bases from J; bases unmatched to any gene: 13. The CDR3 loop spans 17 amino acids. Germline V gene sequence: CDR1 SEHNR, CDR2 FQNEAQ (reference sequence). The CDR3 region is CASSSPRGDRGREKLFF. The DNA of the CDR3 is TGTGCCAGCAGCTCCCCGAGGGGGGACAGGGGTCGCGAAAAACTGTTTTTT.

The V and J genes are TRBV28 and TRBJ2-5; TRBD2 matches 10 bases. V lost 4 bases to trimming and J lost 1 base; unmatched junction nucleotides: 9. The CDR3 loop spans 17 amino acids. The V gene's germline CDR1 is MDHEN and CDR2 SYDVKM. The CDR3 spells CASSSAGLAMPQETQYF. The DNA of the CDR3 is TGTGCCAGCAGTTCGGCGGGACTAGCGATGCCCCAAGAGACCCAGTACTTC.

J is TRBJ2-7 and V is TRBV18; 11 positions match TRBD2. CDR1 is KGHSH, CDR2 LQKENI, per germline. The trim removed 0 bases at V and 3 bases at J, leaving 1 base unmatched. This CDR3 is 15 amino acids long. Here the CDR3 reads CASSPPGTSGYEQYF. The CDR3 DNA reads TGTGCCAGCTCACCACCGGGGACTAGCGGCTACGAGCAGTACTTC.

Sample share makes this clone medium-sized. The rearrangement uses TRBV10-3 and TRBJ1-1; possibly TRBD1 for D (6 bases). The germline V and J ends were trimmed by 5 bases and 8 bases, with 18 bases remaining between them. The CDR3 contains 14 residues. CDR1 ENHRY and CDR2 SYGVKD come from the germline V gene. The DNA of the CDR3 is TGTGCCATCAGTCGCGACGACCAGGGGAGAGAAGCTTTCTTT. Protein: CAISRDDQGREAFF.

This clone is a singleton in its sample. The CDR3 loop is CASSQDLGWGRETQYF. The CDR3 DNA reads TGCGCCAGCAGCCAAGATCTTGGCTGGGGGCGAGAGACCCAGTACTTC. The rearrangement links TRBV4-3 to TRBJ2-5; D might be TRBD1 (6 bases). The V gene lost 0 bases and the J gene lost 4 bases, with 15 bases spanning the gap. Germline CDR1 is LGHNA and CDR2 is YSLEER. The CDR3 spans 16 residues.

This chain connects TRBV7-6 to TRBJ2-1, with a tentative D call TRBD2 (6 bases). Trimming cost V 3 bases and J 4 bases, with 10 bases left between them. Germline V gene lookup returns CDR1 SGHVS and CDR2 FNYEAQ. The CDR3 has 14 amino acids. CDR3: CASSFGGTYNEQFF. Written as DNA, the CDR3 is TGTGCCAGCAGCTTCGGGGGAACTTACAATGAGCAGTTCTTC.

This clone was seen a single time. The CDR3 here is CASSLTGGITDTQYF. In DNA form, the CDR3 reads TGTGCCAGCAGCTTAACGGGAGGGATCACAGATACGCAGTATTTT. V usage is TRBV7-3 and J usage is TRBJ2-3, with 7 bases fitting TRBD2. The trim removed 0 bases at V and 2 bases at J, leaving 2 bases unmatched. The CDR3 has 15 residues. Looked up from germline, CDR1 is SGHTA and CDR2 is FQGTGA.

This clone is categorized as medium-sized. This chain's CDR3 is CASSPGTGGNTEAFF. The CDR3 DNA reads TGCGCCAGCAGTCCCGGGACAGGGGGGAACACTGAAGCTTTCTTT. This chain connects TRBV5-1 to TRBJ1-1; 11 positions match TRBD1. The V segment lost 5 bases and the J segment 1 base; nucleotides outside the gene matches: 4. The CDR3 spans 15 residues. CDR1 is SGHRS, CDR2 YFSETQ, per germline.

This clone was counted a few times. The chain links TRBV19 to TRBJ1-2; the match to TRBD1 covers 8 bases. The CDR3 spans 20 residues. Trimming at V came to 5 bases and at J to 2 bases, leaving 22 bases not matched to a gene. Germline lookup yields CDR1 LNHDA and CDR2 SQIVND (reference sequence). CDR3 DNA sequence: TGTGCCAGTAGTCCTAGGGGGGGGACAGGATTCCAGAGAATCAACTATGGCTACACCTTC. Its translation is CASSPRGGTGFQRINYGYTF.

V is TRBV4-1 and J is TRBJ2-1, with 10 bases matching TRBD1. Germline V lookup: CDR1 MGHRA, CDR2 YSYEKL. After removal of 5 bases from V and 13 bases from J, the junction contained 17 bases not matched to a gene. This CDR3 region has 16 residues. The CDR3 region is CASSYRDRGTQGEQFF. The CDR3 bases are TGCGCCAGCAGCTACCGGGACAGGGGAACCCAGGGTGAACAGTTCTTC.

This rearrangement joins TRBV27 to TRBJ2-5, with 7 bases that match TRBD2. The CDR3 contains 14 residues. Trimming took 5 bases from V and 5 from J; bases not matched to a gene: 8. Germline CDR1 is MNHEY and CDR2 is SMNVEV (reference sequence). The CDR3 here is CASSPGLEGETQYF. CDR3 sequence (DNA): TGTGCCAGCAGTCCTGGACTAGAAGGGGAGACCCAGTACTTC.

This sequence joins TRBV28 and TRBJ2-7, with 9 bases matching TRBD2. There are 15 residues in the CDR3. V was clipped by 6 bases and J by 3 bases; unmatched bases: 9. Looked up from germline, CDR1 is MDHEN and CDR2 is SYDVKM. The CDR3 DNA follows: TGTGCCAGCAGGGACGATCTAGCGGGGATCTACGAGCAGTACTTC. It specifies CASRDDLAGIYEQYF.

The rearrangement joins TRBV19 to TRBJ2-2, with TRBD2 as a possible D gene (5 bases). The V gene's germline CDR1 is LNHDA and CDR2 SQIVND (reference sequence). The CDR3 is made up of 13 amino acids. V dropped 2 bases and J dropped 7 bases, with 8 bases sitting between them. The CDR3, as DNA: TGTGCCAGTAGTATATGGGGAGTCGGGGAGCTGTTTTTT. It encodes CASSIWGVGELFF.

The rearrangement joins TRBV7-9 to TRBJ2-3; TRBD2 might be the D (5 bases). V was cut by 1 base and J by 1 base, with 9 bases left in between. Germline V gene lookup returns CDR1 SEHNR and CDR2 FQNEAQ (reference sequence). This CDR3 is built from 15 residues. This CDR3 is CASSLDQRRTDTQYF. The CDR3 region has the DNA TGTGCCAGCAGCTTAGACCAGCGGCGCACAGATACGCAGTATTTT.

The chain uses TRBV27 and TRBJ2-7; TRBD1 matches at 8 bases. The CDR3 sequence is 13 residues long. V shed 6 bases, J shed 6 bases, and the junction held 7 bases outside the gene matches. The germline gives CDR1 MNHEY, CDR2 SMNVEV (reference sequence). CDR3 loop: CASRGTGFVEQYF. In nucleotides, the CDR3 is TGTGCCAGCAGGGGGACAGGTTTCGTCGAGCAGTACTTC.

This clone turned up a few times. V usage is TRBV5-1 and J usage is TRBJ1-2, with a tentative D call TRBD1 (6 bases). There are 15 residues in the CDR3. Trimming shortened V by 4 bases and J by 2 bases, and 15 bases separated the two germline ends. CDR1 and CDR2 (germline): SGHRS, YFSETQ. The CDR3 is CASSLSPDRNYGYTF. The DNA of the CDR3 is TGCGCCAGCAGCCTATCCCCCGACAGGAACTATGGCTACACCTTC.

This clone came up a few times. The chain is built from TRBV27 and TRBJ2-1; 9 bases match TRBD1. The CDR3 has 19 amino acids. Germline assignment: CDR1 MNHEY and CDR2 SMNVEV (reference sequence). Losses at the gene ends were 3 bases for V and 4 bases for J; bases not matched to a gene: 16. The DNA for the CDR3 is TGTGCCAGCAGTTTCTCCGGACAGGGGCTCTTAGCGGAGTACAATGAGCAGTTCTTC. Translating gives CASSFSGQGLLAEYNEQFF.

By sample share, this clone is medium-sized. The chain joins TRBV4-1 to TRBJ2-1, with 11 positions matching TRBD2. CDR1 and CDR2 (germline): MGHRA, YSYEKL. This CDR3 contains 17 residues. J lost 5 bases, V lost 1 base, and 7 bases had no gene match. CDR3 region: CASSQGPLAGADNEQFF. CDR3 in DNA: TGCGCCAGCAGCCAAGGCCCACTAGCGGGAGCGGACAATGAGCAGTTCTTC.

The chain carries TRBV4-1 and TRBJ2-7; D is perhaps TRBD1 (5 bases). Germline CDR1 reads MGHRA; CDR2 reads YSYEKL. V was clipped by 1 base and J by 5 bases, with 9 bases between them. This CDR3 has 13 residues. In DNA form, the CDR3 reads TGCGCCAGCAGCCAAGTAGAGACAGACGAGCAGTACTTC. Its protein is CASSQVETDEQYF.

By its share, this clone is medium-sized. V gene TRBV4-1 combines with J gene TRBJ2-7; D might be TRBD1 (6 bases). Per the germline V gene, CDR1 is MGHRA and CDR2 is YSYEKL. This CDR3 spans 13 amino acids. The V end was cut by 3 bases, the J end by 4 bases, with 10 bases between. This chain's CDR3 is CASSQSQGYEQYF. As DNA, the CDR3 is TGCGCCAGCAGCCAGTCACAGGGATACGAGCAGTACTTC.

The chain employs TRBV6-5 and TRBJ2-3; D unresolved. Germline loops: CDR1 MNHEY, CDR2 SVGAGI. V dropped 0 bases and J dropped 6 bases, with 13 bases sitting between them. The length of the CDR3 is 15 residues. CDR3 sequence: CASSYSTQFLDTQYF. CDR3 bases: TGTGCCAGCAGTTACTCGACTCAGTTTCTGGATACGCAGTATTTT.

This clone was recorded a few times. The chain recombines TRBV6-5 with TRBJ2-7; D is undetermined. The CDR3 has 14 amino acids. The germline gives CDR1 MNHEY, CDR2 SVGAGI. V gave up 2 bases and J gave up 7 bases, with 15 bases separating them. CDR3 residues: CASSYRQTLSEQYF. The CDR3 DNA reads TGTGCCAGCAGTTACAGGCAGACTCTATCTGAGCAGTACTTC.

This clone was picked up a small number of times. This chain links TRBV29-1 with TRBJ2-7, with D uncertain. The V end lost 7 bases, the J end lost 3 bases, and 13 bases lay between the germline ends. The CDR3 extends over 12 amino acids. Germline V gene sequence: CDR1 SQVTM, CDR2 ANQGSEA. CDR3 residues: CSACFTSYEQYF. The DNA of the CDR3 is TGCAGCGCTTGTTTTACGAGCTACGAGCAGTACTTC.

The chain uses TRBV13 and TRBJ1-3; D is perhaps TRBD1 (6 bases). The V end lost 6 bases, the J end lost 0 bases, and 12 bases lay between the germline ends. Germline-derived CDR1 and CDR2 are PRHDT and FYEKMQ (reference sequence). The CDR3 is 15 residues long. CDR3 in DNA: TGTGCCAGCAGGTCGGGGGGCGCCTCTGGAAACACCATATATTTT. Translation gives CASRSGGASGNTIYF.